This entry lists 29 T cell receptor beta chains sequenced from one sample in a study of blood T cell repertoires in COVID-19. The protocol was immunoSEQ multiplex PCR, while the TCRdb copy is restricted to in-frame clones and leaves out a portion. The table includes some 180,000 clones, about four fifths detected once. The sample was peripheral blood. The source is a woman aged 80 or over with COVID-19, enrolled during active disease.

The chain employs TRBV7-6 and TRBJ2-6, with D tentatively TRBD1 (5 bases). This CDR3 comprises 20 residues. Trimming left V 1 base short and J 0 bases short, with 19 bases between. Germline CDR1 reads SGHVS; CDR2 reads FNYEAQ. Here the CDR3 DNA reads TGTGCCAGCAGCTTAGGTTGGGGCTCACATGGTAGCTCTGGGGCCAACGTCCTGACTTTC. It codes for CASSLGWGSHGSSGANVLTF.

This clone has just a few counts. This CDR3 reads CASSLARERARDEQYF. CDR3 sequence (DNA): TGTGCCAGCAGCTTAGCAAGGGAACGGGCCAGGGACGAGCAGTACTTC. The chain is built from TRBV7-7 and TRBJ2-7; perhaps TRBD1 as D (5 bases). The CDR3 loop spans 16 amino acids. Germline CDR1 reads SSHAT; CDR2 reads FNYEAQ (reference sequence). Trimming removed 0 bases at V and 5 bases at J, with 17 bases between. The full variable domain, rest sourced from reference TRBV7-7 and TRBJ2-7, is GAGVSQSPRYKVTKRGQDVTLRCDPISSHATLYWYQQALGQGPEFLTYFNYEAQPDKSGLPSDRFSAERPEGSISTLTIQRTEQRDSAMYRCASSLARERARDEQYFGPGTRLTVT.

In its sample, this clone was seen a few times. The chain combines TRBV6-5 with TRBJ2-2; 9 positions match TRBD1. The CDR3 spans 15 residues. Germline trimming cut 6 bases from V and 3 bases from J; bases unmatched to any gene: 5. The germline gives CDR1 MNHEY, CDR2 SVGAGI. CDR3 region: CASRGTGRYTGELFF. The CDR3 coding sequence is TGTGCCAGCAGGGGGACAGGGAGGTACACCGGGGAGCTGTTTTTT.

The chain links TRBV18 to TRBJ1-4; D unclear. V lost 3 bases and J 4 bases, leaving 12 bases between the germline ends. The CDR3 is 15 residues long. Germline V gene sequence: CDR1 KGHSH, CDR2 LQKENI. The CDR3 sequence: CASSPFQASNEKLFF. The CDR3 nucleotides read TGTGCCAGCTCACCGTTCCAGGCCAGTAATGAAAAACTGTTTTTT.

The J gene is TRBJ2-7, the V gene TRBV7-2; 7 nucleotides match TRBD2. The germline CDR1 and CDR2 sequences are SGHTA and FQGNSA. The CDR3 is 14 amino acids. Unmatched junction bases numbered 4, after V lost 4 bases and J lost 1 base. CDR3 sequence (DNA): TGTGCCAGCAGCTCGGACGGGGGGTCCTACGAGCAGTACTTC. Translated, it gives CASSSDGGSYEQYF.

In this sample, this clone turned up a few times. The chain is built from TRBV5-1 and TRBJ1-1; D might be TRBD1 (6 bases). Germline CDR1 and CDR2: SGHRS and YFSETQ. This CDR3 is 12 amino acids long. V was cut by 5 bases and J by 7 bases, with 12 bases left in between. This chain's CDR3 is CASRLTGDEAFF. The CDR3 DNA sequence: TGCGCCAGCAGGCTGACAGGAGATGAAGCTTTCTTT.

The genes are TRBV27 and TRBJ2-7, with D possibly being TRBD2 (6 bases). Germline V lookup: CDR1 MNHEY, CDR2 SMNVEV (reference sequence). V lost 0 bases to trimming and J lost 2 bases, with 14 bases between them. The CDR3 has 16 residues. The CDR3 protein is CASSLSASEIAYEQYF. DNA for the CDR3: TGTGCCAGCAGTTTATCGGCTAGCGAGATTGCCTACGAGCAGTACTTC.

The chain is built from TRBV3-1 (or the pseudogene TRBV3-2) and TRBJ2-1, with 12 bases fitting TRBD1. Per germline, CDR1 LGHDT and CDR2 YNNKEL (reference sequence). CDR3 length: 14 amino acids. V lost 1 base and J lost 16; bases outside the gene matches: 8. DNA of the CDR3: TGTGCCAGCAGCCAAGCGAACCGGGACAGGGGGCTTTTCTTC. Its protein product is CASSQANRDRGLFF.

This chain joins TRBV18 and TRBJ1-2; D is unclear. The CDR3 runs to 16 residues. The V and J ends lost 2 bases and 0 bases respectively, with 13 bases between them. The V gene's germline CDR1 is KGHSH and CDR2 LQKENI. The CDR3 sequence: CASSPSQAGSNYGYTF. The CDR3 DNA reads TGTGCCAGCTCACCAAGTCAGGCCGGTTCTAACTATGGCTACACCTTC.

V usage is TRBV11-2 and J usage is TRBJ2-1; D unresolved. Germline V gene data show CDR1 as SGHAT and CDR2 as FQNNGV. The CDR3 consists of 15 residues. V shed 6 bases and J shed 0 bases, with 12 bases lying between them. DNA of the CDR3: TGTGCCAGCAGACCGACTGCCAGCTCCTACAATGAGCAGTTCTTC. Amino acids: CASRPTASSYNEQFF.

The chain couples TRBV7-3 to TRBJ2-3, with TRBD2 identical over 11 bases. Germline V gives CDR1 SGHTA, CDR2 FQGTGA. This CDR3 contains 16 residues. The J segment lost 1 base and the V segment lost 1 base, leaving 1 base of the junction unmatched. The CDR3 loop reads CASSLKLAGGTDTQYF. The CDR3 nucleotides read TGTGCCAGCAGCTTAAAACTAGCGGGGGGCACAGATACGCAGTATTTT.

CDR3 protein: CASSQDWGTGEDLPSSYNSPLHF. The CDR3 DNA sequence: TGTGCCAGCAGCCAAGATTGGGGGACAGGGGAAGACCTCCCGAGCTCCTATAATTCACCCCTCCACTTT. The chain recombines TRBV3-1 (or the pseudogene TRBV3-2) with TRBJ1-6; 10 bases line up with TRBD1. Unmatched junction bases numbered 17, after V lost 0 bases and J lost 0 bases. This CDR3 region has 23 residues. Germline V gene sequence: CDR1 LGHDT, CDR2 YNNKEL (reference sequence).

The chain links TRBV7-2 to TRBJ2-5; D possibly corresponds to TRBD2 (6 bases). CDR3 length equals 15 residues. The V end was cut by 5 bases, the J end by 5 bases, with 18 bases between. Germline V gene sequence: CDR1 SGHTA, CDR2 FQGNSA. Here the CDR3 DNA reads TGTGCCAGCAGCCCACGCGGGGCTAGCGCCGAGACCCAGTACTTC. This codes for CASSPRGASAETQYF.

J is TRBJ2-4 and V is TRBV4-3; TRBD2 aligns across 11 bases. Germline lookup yields CDR1 LGHNA and CDR2 YSLEER. With 4 bases clipped from V and 0 bases from J, the junction kept 8 bases outside the gene matches. This CDR3 comprises 18 residues. DNA of the CDR3: TGCGCCAGCAGCCCGCGACTAGCGGGGACCATAGCCAAAAACATTCAGTACTTC. It translates to CASSPRLAGTIAKNIQYF.

The chain employs TRBV27 and TRBJ1-1; a weak D match, TRBD1 (6 bases). V shed 2 bases and J shed 9 bases, with 16 bases lying between them. This CDR3 has 14 amino acids. The germline gives CDR1 MNHEY, CDR2 SMNVEV (reference sequence). This CDR3 reads CASSLTGRANKAFF. Written as DNA, the CDR3 is TGTGCCAGCAGTTTAACAGGGAGGGCGAACAAAGCTTTCTTT.

This chain joins TRBV5-1 and TRBJ1-2; TRBD1 matches 7 bases. The length of the CDR3 is 15 residues. Germline CDR1 reads SGHRS; CDR2 reads YFSETQ. Germline trimming cut 3 bases from V and 4 bases from J; bases unmatched to any gene: 9. Here the CDR3 DNA reads TGCGCCAGCAGCTACAACCCGACAGGGATCTATGGCTACACCTTC. Translating it yields CASSYNPTGIYGYTF. Filled out from reference TRBV5-1 and TRBJ1-2, the complete variable domain reads KAGVTQTPRYLIKTRGQQVTLSCSPISGHRSVSWYQQTPGQGLQFLFEYFSETQRNKGNFPGRFSGRQFSNSRSEMNVSTLELGDSALYLCASSYNPTGIYGYTFGSGTRLTVV.

This clone was counted once. The rearrangement joins TRBV19 to TRBJ2-2, with a weak D call TRBD2 (6 bases). Germline CDR1 LNHDA, CDR2 SQIVND (reference sequence). Trimming pared 10 bases from V and 6 bases from J, leaving 15 bases between. CDR3 size: 13 residues. As DNA, the CDR3 is TGTGCCACCCTAGAGGAGGGCCCCGGGGAGCTGTTTTTT. This codes for CATLEEGPGELFF.

The rearrangement links TRBV3-1 (or the pseudogene TRBV3-2) to TRBJ2-1; TRBD2 matches 12 bases. V shed 4 bases, J shed 5 bases, and the junction held 3 bases outside the gene matches. CDR1 is LGHDT and CDR2 is YNNKEL in the germline V gene (reference sequence). The CDR3 runs 15 residues. This chain's CDR3 is CASSPTSGSNNEQFF. DNA of the CDR3: TGTGCCAGCAGCCCGACTAGCGGGAGTAACAATGAGCAGTTCTTC.

The chain employs TRBV2 and TRBJ2-5; TRBD1 is a possible D gene (5 bases). The length of the CDR3 is 14 residues. V lost 6 bases, J lost 5 bases, and 16 bases lay in between. Germline CDR1 and CDR2: SNHLY and FYNNEI. Here the CDR3 reads CASSPRVLRETQYF. The CDR3 bases are TGTGCCAGCAGCCCCAGGGTTTTGAGGGAGACCCAGTACTTC. Filled out from reference TRBV2 and TRBJ2-5, the complete variable domain reads EPEVTQTPSHQVTQMGQEVILRCVPISNHLYFYWYRQILGQKVEFLVSFYNNEISEKSEIFDDQFSVERPDGSNFTLKIRSTKLEDSAMYFCASSPRVLRETQYFGPGTRLLVL.

The J gene is TRBJ1-1, the V gene TRBV19; weak D call: TRBD1 (6 bases). This CDR3 is built from 14 residues. Trimming cost V 5 bases and J 6 bases, with 16 bases left between them. From germline, CDR1 is LNHDA and CDR2 SQIVND (reference sequence). The CDR3 protein is CASSSSGVVAEAFF. As DNA, the CDR3 is TGTGCCAGTAGTTCATCAGGGGTGGTGGCTGAAGCTTTCTTT.

The chain combines TRBV10-3 with TRBJ2-2; D gene ambiguous. Germline V gives CDR1 ENHRY, CDR2 SYGVKD. The CDR3 spans 12 residues. V lost 8 bases and J lost 3, with 7 bases in between. The CDR3 DNA is TGTGCCATCCTTGAGGACACCGGGGAGCTGTTTTTT. Its protein product is CAILEDTGELFF.

This chain joins TRBV6-1 and TRBJ2-7; 7 nucleotides align to TRBD1. CDR1 MNHNS and CDR2 SASEGT come from the germline V gene. With V trimmed by 2 bases and J by 11 bases, 6 bases remained unmatched. This CDR3 is 12 amino acids long. The CDR3 protein is CASSEYPGGEYF. In DNA form, the CDR3 reads TGTGCCAGCAGTGAATACCCAGGGGGAGAGTACTTC.

The V and J genes are TRBV28 and TRBJ2-1; D unresolved. This CDR3 has 15 residues. V lost 3 bases to trimming and J lost 2 bases, with 11 bases between them. The germline V gene encodes CDR1 MDHEN and CDR2 SYDVKM. CDR3 protein: CASSFNLLPYNEQFF. The CDR3 DNA reads as TGTGCCAGCAGTTTTAACTTACTTCCCTACAATGAGCAGTTCTTC. Variable domain in full (rest from reference TRBV28 and TRBJ2-1): DVKVTQSSRYLVKRTGEKVFLECVQDMDHENMFWYRQDPGLGLRLIYFSYDVKMKEKGDIPEGYSVSREKKERFSLILESASTNQTSMYLCASSFNLLPYNEQFFGPGTRLTVL.

This chain joins TRBV6-1 and TRBJ1-4; D remains ambiguous. The germline CDR1 and CDR2 sequences are MNHNS and SASEGT. There are 14 residues in the CDR3. Trimming cost V 3 bases and J 5 bases, with 10 bases left between them. CDR3 sequence: CASSDTSGNEKLFF. The CDR3 DNA is TGTGCCAGCAGTGATACGAGCGGAAATGAAAAACTGTTTTTT.

The chain carries TRBV6-5 and TRBJ2-1; TRBD1 matches 9 bases. This CDR3 contains 15 residues. Looked up from germline, CDR1 is MNHEY and CDR2 is SVGAGI. Trimming removed 6 bases from V and 2 bases from J; junction bases left unmatched: 5. The CDR3 bases are TGTGCCAGCAGGGTAGACAGGGGGACCTACAATGAGCAGTTCTTC. It is translated as CASRVDRGTYNEQFF.

The genes are TRBV21-1 and TRBJ1-4; TRBD1, the table's D call, lacks a check against the DNA. TRBV21-1 is flagged as a pseudogene. This CDR3 comprises 16 residues. CDR3 sequence (DNA): TGTGCCAGCAGCAAAGCGCGACAGGGTATAGATGAAAAACTGTTTTTT. Translating gives CASSKARQGIDEKLFF.

J is TRBJ1-1 and V is TRBV4-1; no clear D gene. Germline CDR1 is MGHRA and CDR2 is YSYEKL. The V end lost 1 base, the J end lost 11 bases, and 17 bases lay between the germline ends. This CDR3 has 14 amino acids. The CDR3 sequence: CASSQVGSGLGAFF. The CDR3 DNA is TGCGCCAGCAGCCAAGTGGGGAGCGGGTTGGGTGCTTTCTTT.

The chain recombines TRBV5-6 with TRBJ1-2, with D maybe TRBD1 (5 bases). The CDR3 runs 13 residues. V gave up 2 bases and J gave up 4 bases, with 9 bases separating them. Germline loops: CDR1 SGHDT, CDR2 YYEEEE. CDR3 bases: TGTGCCAGCAGCTTAGAGGGACTCTATGGCTACACCTTC. It yields the protein CASSLEGLYGYTF.

This rearrangement joins TRBV29-1 to TRBJ2-1; the D gene is possibly TRBD2 (6 bases). The CDR3 totals 14 residues. Between the trimmed V and J ends, which lost 4 bases and 2 bases, there was a span of 12 bases. The germline V gene has CDR1 SQVTM and CDR2 ANQGSEA. In DNA form, the CDR3 reads TGCAGCGTTGGCTTGCGGGGCGCCTACAATGAGCAGTTCTTC. As protein: CSVGLRGAYNEQFF.